A selection of T cell receptor beta chains follows, all from one sample in a study of CD8 T cells in ankylosing spondylitis. TCRdb re-called the 5' RACE reads with MiXCR, one entry per CDR3 protein. The data contain 200,000 to 250,000 distinct CDR3 sequences, approximately 10% of them singletons. The source material was blood, either unsorted or a sorted T cell fraction (not recorded which). These receptors were obtained from a male donor with ankylosing spondylitis or in good health (not recorded which). The CDR3 runs from the conserved cysteine through the conserved F or W. D genes are given only for firm matches. Some rows have no size entry. The others give once, few or many, or a class for an expanded clone.

D gene: TRBD1; V gene: TRBV7-9; clone size: many; J gene: TRBJ1-5; CDR3 protein: CASRDSPSHSNQPQHF; CDR3 DNA: TGTGCCAGCCGGGACAGCCCCTCGCATAGCAATCAGCCCCAGCATTTT
D gene: .; V gene: TRBV13; clone size: .; J gene: TRBJ2-2; CDR3 protein: CASSSDRRGELFF; CDR3 DNA: TGTGCCAGCAGCTCGGACAGAAGGGGGGAGCTGTTTTTT
D gene: .; V gene: TRBV6-5; clone size: many; J gene: TRBJ2-3; CDR3 protein: CASSYSEDRVTDTQYF; CDR3 DNA: TGTGCCAGCAGTTACTCGGAGGACCGGGTCACAGATACGCAGTATTTT
D gene: TRBD1; V gene: TRBV7-3; clone size: .; J gene: TRBJ2-3; CDR3 protein: CASSLGAGQGDLDTQYF; CDR3 DNA: TGTGCCAGCAGCCTAGGGGCTGGACAGGGCGATTTGGATACGCAGTATTTT
D gene: TRBD1; V gene: TRBV29-1; clone size: few; J gene: TRBJ1-3; CDR3 protein: CSVQGAAGNTIYF; CDR3 DNA: TGCAGCGTACAGGGGGCGGCTGGAAACACCATATATTTT
D gene: .; V gene: TRBV20-1; clone size: many; J gene: TRBJ2-2; CDR3 protein: CSAKSENTGELFF; CDR3 DNA: TGCAGTGCAAAAAGCGAGAACACCGGGGAGCTGTTTTTT
D gene: .; V gene: TRBV5-1; clone size: .; J gene: TRBJ2-7; CDR3 protein: CASSLESGFPTSYEQYF; CDR3 DNA: TGCGCCAGCAGCTTGGAGTCGGGTTTCCCCACGTCCTACGAGCAGTACTTC
D gene: TRBD1; V gene: TRBV20-1; clone size: many; J gene: TRBJ2-7; CDR3 protein: CSASGTGVHEQYF; CDR3 DNA: TGCAGTGCTAGTGGGACAGGGGTCCACGAGCAGTACTTC
D gene: TRBD2; V gene: TRBV20-1; clone size: .; J gene: TRBJ2-7; CDR3 protein: CSARDRLAGVSEQYF; CDR3 DNA: TGCAGTGCTAGAGATAGGCTAGCGGGGGTCTCCGAGCAGTACTTC
D gene: TRBD1; V gene: TRBV29-1; clone size: many; J gene: TRBJ2-3; CDR3 protein: CSVEEQGTDTQYF; CDR3 DNA: TGCAGCGTTGAAGAACAGGGGACAGATACGCAGTATTTT
D gene: TRBD1; V gene: TRBV5-6; clone size: few; J gene: TRBJ2-1; CDR3 protein: CASSQTTGVYNEQFF; CDR3 DNA: TGTGCCAGCAGCCAGACGACAGGGGTTTACAATGAGCAGTTCTTC
D gene: .; V gene: TRBV6-5; clone size: many; J gene: TRBJ2-7; CDR3 protein: CASSYLGDYEQYF; CDR3 DNA: TGTGCCAGCAGTTACCTGGGTGACTACGAGCAGTACTTC
D gene: .; V gene: TRBV20-1; clone size: many; J gene: TRBJ1-3; CDR3 protein: CSAERTVAGNTIYF; CDR3 DNA: TGCAGTGCGGAGAGGACAGTGGCTGGAAACACCATATATTTT
D gene: TRBD2; V gene: TRBV2; clone size: many; J gene: TRBJ2-1; CDR3 protein: CASSFGGDINEQFF; CDR3 DNA: TGTGCCAGCAGTTTCGGGGGGGATATAAATGAGCAGTTCTTC
D gene: .; V gene: TRBV20-1; clone size: many; J gene: TRBJ1-4; CDR3 protein: CSARPTGLANEKLFF; CDR3 DNA: TGCAGTGCTAGGCCCACAGGGCTGGCCAATGAAAAACTGTTTTTT
D gene: TRBD2; V gene: TRBV20-1; clone size: many; J gene: TRBJ2-3; CDR3 protein: CSATLLAGVGDTQYF; CDR3 DNA: TGCAGTGCTACCCTACTAGCGGGGGTAGGAGATACGCAGTATTTT
D gene: TRBD1; V gene: TRBV7-3; clone size: .; J gene: TRBJ2-1; CDR3 protein: CASSEDRAVNEQFF; CDR3 DNA: TGTGCCAGCAGCGAAGACAGGGCAGTTAATGAGCAGTTCTTC
D gene: .; V gene: TRBV7-2; clone size: .; J gene: TRBJ2-1; CDR3 protein: CASSPSGVVRNEQFF; CDR3 DNA: TGTGCCAGCAGCCCGAGTGGGGTAGTGAGGAATGAGCAGTTCTTC
D gene: .; V gene: TRBV7-2; clone size: .; J gene: TRBJ1-4; CDR3 protein: CASSLTGRGEKLFF; CDR3 DNA: TGTGCCAGCAGCTTGACGGGGAGGGGCGAAAAACTGTTTTTT
D gene: .; V gene: TRBV12-3/TRBV12-4; clone size: .; J gene: TRBJ1-5; CDR3 protein: CASSPTEAGNQPQHF; CDR3 DNA: TGTGCCAGCAGTCCCACAGAAGCGGGAAATCAGCCCCAGCATTTT
D gene: TRBD1; V gene: TRBV24-1; clone size: many; J gene: TRBJ1-2; CDR3 protein: CATRDRLNYGYTF; CDR3 DNA: TGTGCCACTAGGGACAGACTCAACTATGGCTACACCTTC